These 10 T cell receptor beta chains were sequenced from one sample in a study of blood T cell repertoires in COVID-19. Sequenced by immunoSEQ multiplex PCR; TCRdb stores in-frame clones only, minus some. The sample includes about 490,000 clones, 70% to 90% of them seen just once. Sequencing was carried out using peripheral blood. The receptor source for this set is a human donor in a cohort sampled during active COVID-19.

This clone was picked up one time. The chain carries TRBV5-1 and TRBJ1-1; D uncertain. The CDR3 runs 16 residues. The germline V and J ends were trimmed by 3 bases and 2 bases, with 17 bases remaining between them. Per germline, CDR1 SGHRS and CDR2 YFSETQ. The CDR3 is CASSSIPPFYNTEAFF. CDR3 nucleotide sequence: TGCGCCAGCAGCTCTATTCCACCCTTTTATAACACTGAAGCTTTCTTT. Full variable domain (rest looked up from reference TRBV5-1 and TRBJ1-1): KAGVTQTPRYLIKTRGQQVTLSCSPISGHRSVSWYQQTPGQGLQFLFEYFSETQRNKGNFPGRFSGRQFSNSRSEMNVSTLELGDSALYLCASSSIPPFYNTEAFFGQGTRLTVV.

The sample holds a few counts of this clone. CDR3 DNA sequence: TGTGCCACCAGCAGAGATCGGGATCTCTCTGGAAACACCATATATTTT. Amino acid sequence: CATSRDRDLSGNTIYF. The chain is built from TRBV15 and TRBJ1-3, with D uncertain. The CDR3 loop spans 16 amino acids. V lost 0 bases and J 0 bases, leaving 9 bases between the germline ends. The germline CDR1 and CDR2 sequences are LNHNV and YYDKDF (reference sequence).

This chain joins TRBV6-2 or TRBV6-3 and TRBJ2-1; 12 bases fit TRBD2. Germline V CDR1 and CDR2: MNHEY, SVGEGT. CDR3 length: 17 residues. Trimming took 0 bases from V and 8 from J; bases not matched to a gene: 8. The CDR3 region has the DNA TGTGCCAGCAGTTACTCCCTAGCGGGAGGGCCGATGGATGAGCAGTTCTTC. This encodes CASSYSLAGGPMDEQFF.

The chain is built from TRBV3-1 (or the pseudogene TRBV3-2) and TRBJ2-2; 7 bases are shared with TRBD1. The CDR3 loop spans 16 amino acids. After removal of 2 bases from V and 2 bases from J, the junction contained 5 bases not matched to a gene. Germline loops: CDR1 LGHDT, CDR2 YNNKEL (reference sequence). The CDR3: CASSQRIGGNTGELFF. CDR3 nucleotide sequence: TGTGCCAGCAGCCAAAGGATAGGGGGCAACACCGGGGAGCTGTTTTTT.

V and J are TRBV5-1 and TRBJ2-1; D remains ambiguous. Germline CDR1 reads SGHRS; CDR2 reads YFSETQ. CDR3 length: 15 residues. Between the trimmed V and J ends, which lost 0 bases and 10 bases, there was a span of 17 bases. DNA for the CDR3: TGCGCCAGCAGCTTGGGGTCCAGCAATCTAGGAGAGCAGTTCTTC. Its translation: CASSLGSSNLGEQFF.

The chain uses TRBV21-1 and TRBJ1-1; the table's D call, TRBD1, was not checked against the DNA. TRBV21-1 is labeled a pseudogene. The CDR3 is made up of 15 amino acids. CDR3 in amino acids: CASSTLTNMNTEAFF. The CDR3 region has the DNA TGTGCCAGCAGCACGCTGACAAACATGAACACTGAAGCTTTCTTT.

The chain links TRBV27 to TRBJ2-7, with D hard to call. Germline V lookup: CDR1 MNHEY, CDR2 SMNVEV (reference sequence). The CDR3 consists of 13 residues. The V end lost 5 bases, the J end lost 0 bases, and 8 bases lay between the germline ends. The CDR3 DNA reads TGTGCCAGCAGTCGCGGCCCCTCCTACGAGCAGTACTTC. It yields the protein CASSRGPSYEQYF.

This clone came up once. At one end the junction does not follow the germline gene, possibly because of a read error. The chain is built from TRBV19 and TRBJ1-4; TRBD1 matches 7 bases. CDR3 length: 15 residues. From germline, CDR1 is LNHDA and CDR2 SQIVND (reference sequence). The CDR3 loop is CASSIGQALNEKLFF. The CDR3 bases are TGTGCCAGTAGCATAGGACAGGCACTTAATGAAAAACTGTTTTTT.

The J gene is TRBJ2-3, the V gene TRBV27; the match to TRBD2 covers 13 bases. This CDR3 contains 15 residues. Trimming took 6 bases from V and 4 from J; bases not matched to a gene: 4. Germline V CDR1 and CDR2: MNHEY, SMNVEV (reference sequence). Here the CDR3 DNA reads TGTGCCAGCAGACTAGCGGGGGGGGGCCCAGATACGCAGTATTTT. Translated, it gives CASRLAGGGPDTQYF.

The V gene is TRBV7-3, the J gene TRBJ2-3, with D possibly matching TRBD1 (5 bases). The CDR3 is made up of 13 amino acids. Trimming cost V 3 bases and J 3 bases, with 7 bases left between them. Germline loops: CDR1 SGHTA, CDR2 FQGTGA. The CDR3 nucleotides are TGTGCCAGCAGCTTTCGACAGACAGATACGCAGTATTTT. Its protein is CASSFRQTDTQYF.